Listed below are T cell receptor beta chains from one sample, sequenced in a study of regulatory T cells in long-lasting Graves disease. TCRdb called the multiplex PCR reads again in MiXCR, with one record for every CDR3 protein. The data hold 600,000 to 850,000 distinct CDR3 sequences, with 30% observed a single time. This specimen was peripheral blood mononuclear cells (PBMCs), taken when the disease was refractory, from a patient treated with antithyroid drugs. These receptors all come from a female donor with Graves disease. Each CDR3 is given with its conserved first and last residue. D genes are given only for firm matches. Rows may omit the clone size; those that give it use once, few, many or a size class.

V gene: TRBV20-1; D gene: .; clone size: .; J gene: TRBJ1-5; CDR3 protein: CSASRDNGGRNQPQHF; CDR3 DNA: TGCAGTGCTAGTCGCGATAACGGGGGACGCAATCAGCCCCAGCATTTT
V gene: TRBV6-1; D gene: .; clone size: few; J gene: TRBJ2-2; CDR3 protein: CASSANRVTGELFF; CDR3 DNA: TGTGCCAGCAGTGCGAACAGGGTCACCGGGGAGCTGTTTTTT
V gene: TRBV9; D gene: TRBD1; clone size: few; J gene: TRBJ1-6; CDR3 protein: CASSVPGTASPLHF; CDR3 DNA: TGTGCCAGCAGCGTCCCCGGGACAGCATCACCCCTCCACTTT
V gene: TRBV30; D gene: .; clone size: few; J gene: TRBJ1-1; CDR3 protein: CAWSLKGRIEAFF; CDR3 DNA: TGTGCCTGGAGCCTCAAAGGCCGGATTGAAGCTTTCTTT
V gene: TRBV11-2; D gene: .; clone size: many; J gene: TRBJ1-5; CDR3 protein: CASSQGLSNQPQHF; CDR3 DNA: TGTGCCAGCAGCCAAGGGTTATCCAATCAGCCCCAGCATTTT
V gene: TRBV19; D gene: .; clone size: .; J gene: TRBJ1-1; CDR3 protein: CASSDWGGTAFF; CDR3 DNA: TGTGCCAGTAGTGACTGGGGGGGTACGGCTTTCTTT
V gene: TRBV5-1; D gene: .; clone size: .; J gene: TRBJ1-1; CDR3 protein: CASSLARRGRNTEAFF; CDR3 DNA: TGCGCCAGCAGCTTGGCCAGAAGGGGCCGGAACACTGAAGCTTTCTTT
V gene: TRBV6-2/TRBV6-3; D gene: TRBD1; clone size: .; J gene: TRBJ1-2; CDR3 protein: CASSRDSPNYGYTF; CDR3 DNA: TGTGCCAGCAGCAGGGACAGTCCCAACTATGGCTACACCTTC
V gene: TRBV5-1; D gene: .; clone size: few; J gene: TRBJ1-5; CDR3 protein: CASSLRGFSNQPQHF; CDR3 DNA: TGCGCCAGCAGCCTACGGGGATTTAGCAATCAGCCCCAGCATTTT
V gene: TRBV3-1; D gene: TRBD1; clone size: .; J gene: TRBJ1-5; CDR3 protein: CASSQGGGTSQPQHF; CDR3 DNA: TGTGCCAGCAGCCAAGGAGGGGGCACGTCTCAGCCCCAGCATTTT
V gene: TRBV6-1; D gene: .; clone size: once; J gene: TRBJ1-1; CDR3 protein: CASLRGANTEAFF; CDR3 DNA: TGTGCCAGCCTGCGGGGCGCGAACACTGAAGCTTTCTTT
V gene: TRBV7-9; D gene: .; clone size: .; J gene: TRBJ1-1; CDR3 protein: CASSLEAGVSEAFF; CDR3 DNA: TGTGCCAGCAGCTTAGAAGCTGGCGTCTCTGAAGCTTTCTTT
V gene: TRBV28; D gene: .; clone size: few; J gene: TRBJ1-2; CDR3 protein: CASRETGRVDGYTF; CDR3 DNA: TGTGCCAGCAGGGAAACAGGGCGCGTCGATGGCTACACCTTC
V gene: TRBV29-1; D gene: .; clone size: .; J gene: TRBJ1-4; CDR3 protein: CSVGFDSREKLFF; CDR3 DNA: TGCAGCGTTGGGTTTGACAGCCGAGAAAAACTGTTTTTT
V gene: TRBV12-3/TRBV12-4; D gene: .; clone size: .; J gene: TRBJ1-3; CDR3 protein: CASSLFSGNTIYF; CDR3 DNA: TGTGCCAGCAGTCTTTTCTCTGGAAACACCATATATTTT
V gene: TRBV7-9; D gene: .; clone size: .; J gene: TRBJ2-7; CDR3 protein: CASSFGDSYEQYF; CDR3 DNA: TGTGCCAGCAGCTTCGGGGATTCCTACGAGCAGTACTTC
V gene: TRBV20-1; D gene: .; clone size: .; J gene: TRBJ1-4; CDR3 protein: CSARVPSTNEKLFF; CDR3 DNA: TGCAGTGCTAGAGTACCCTCAACTAATGAAAAACTGTTTTTT
V gene: TRBV29-1; D gene: TRBD1; clone size: .; J gene: TRBJ1-2; CDR3 protein: CSALTGGLYGYTF; CDR3 DNA: TGCAGCGCTCTGACAGGGGGGCTATATGGCTACACCTTC
V gene: TRBV6-5; D gene: .; clone size: many; J gene: TRBJ1-2; CDR3 protein: CASSYSGFYGYTF; CDR3 DNA: TGTGCCAGCAGTTACTCGGGGTTCTATGGCTACACCTTC
V gene: TRBV16; D gene: TRBD1; clone size: .; J gene: TRBJ1-5; CDR3 protein: CASSPTGAPNQPQHF; CDR3 DNA: TGTGCCAGCAGCCCGACAGGGGCCCCAAATCAGCCCCAGCATTTT
V gene: TRBV20-1; D gene: .; clone size: .; J gene: TRBJ2-7; CDR3 protein: CSAVGGLGQYF; CDR3 DNA: TGCAGTGCCGTAGGGGGGCTCGGGCAGTACTTC
V gene: TRBV7-8; D gene: .; clone size: .; J gene: TRBJ1-2; CDR3 protein: CASSSEIGQYSYGYTF; CDR3 DNA: TGTGCCAGCAGCTCCGAGATTGGACAGTACAGCTATGGCTACACCTTC